This TCR beta chain was observed in a study of cytomegalovirus exposure and HLA in healthy donors. Study at large: Earlier results showed 90 million to 120 million unique TCR beta sequences derived from some 190 million T cells. Study-wide findings and caveats: Cytomegalovirus association was assigned to around 150 TCR beta chains. The authors later found TCR association rates varying by HLA locus, with DRB1 most and HLA-C fewest.

The PCR ran on 60 Vbeta and 13 Jbeta primers. Sequenced by immunoSEQ multiplex PCR; TCRdb stores in-frame clones only, minus some. Of 75,000 to 95,000 clones listed, about 78% were seen once; the top ten hold about 3.5%. There are 15 residues in the CDR3. Looked up from germline, CDR1 is LNHDA and CDR2 is SQIVND (reference sequence). Trimming removed 6 bases at V and 4 bases at J, with 18 bases between. Regarding this clone: Its cognate antigen is unknown.

The TCR comes from a man aged 45-65 years in good health and CMV-seronegative. The material sequenced was PBMCs. V usage is TRBV19 and J usage is TRBJ1-1, with D possibly being TRBD1 (5 bases). The CDR3 here is CASRGGGSYGTEAFF. The DNA for the CDR3 is TGTGCCAGTAGGGGGGGTGGATCCTATGGCACTGAAGCTTTCTTT.